This entry features one TCR beta chain sequence. There are a few counts of this clonotype. Its antigen is unknown. Qualities for individual bases were not recorded, and no much larger clone is one base off. V has 0 bases trimmed and J has 4 bases trimmed; junction bases matching no gene number 5. From the germline V gene (reference sequence), CDR1 is MNHEY and CDR2 is SMNVEV. The CDR3 covers 15 residues, taking in both the cysteine and the phenylalanine. The only DNA kept is the CDR3, 45 bases in frame from the first base. The source of the sample is a study of blood T cells in healthy people across ages (dated by TCRdb to the mid-2010s). Describing the broader study: In model experiments, roughly one uniquely barcoded TCR beta cDNA molecule per two T cells was captured by template switching. The study measured age-related changes in TCR beta repertoire diversity using deep sequencing normalized with unique cDNA molecular identifiers. Using the same blood draw, the study looked at two additional independent replicas of 1 million unique cDNA reads for two donors, one aged 18 to 30 and the other aged 80 or older. Four age groups were formed from the donors: young (average approximately 16 years), middle-aged (more than 35), aged (roughly 59) and long-lived (around 82). To avoid experimental bias, donors of different ages were spread randomly across the sequencing lanes. Beyond this particular receptor, the publication reports: As age increased, observed TCR beta diversity per million T cells dropped in a roughly linear way, and a significant reduction was already evident by age 40. Bulk unsorted PBMC profiling prevented conclusive comparison of naive and antigen-experienced compartments. The CMV infection status of donors was not known, potentially confounding age-related changes in expanded clonotypes. The long-lived group showed more naive CD4+ T cells, fewer expanded clones and increased TCR diversity than the aged group, suggesting age selection. Estimates of total diversity based on one million sequenced T cells were regarded as lower bounds and as underestimates. A strong correlation was found between observed TCR beta diversity and the percentage of naive T cells measured by flow cytometry.

The library was obtained by 5' RACE. A second PCR of about 6 to 12 cycles was run with a J-beta primer mix and a sample-barcoded 5' primer. Each TCR beta cDNA molecule received a unique molecular identifier from a template-switch 5' adaptor carrying 12 random nucleotides. Each sample yielded at least 2.5 million CDR3-containing paired-end reads. First-strand cDNA was synthesized from all RNA with the Mint cDNA synthesis kit, primed by a TRBC-specific oligonucleotide. All cDNA was treated with uracil-DNA glycosylase and then went through a first 18-cycle PCR with the universal primers M1SS and BC2_uni_R. Under the source paper's analysis protocol: For normalization, 1 million high-quality reads, each with a distinct molecular identifier, were randomly selected from each sample. Instead of being binned into consensus sequences, reads that shared molecular identifiers were thrown out. CDR3 identification, clonotype clustering and error correction used MiTCR with a Q25 quality threshold and the strictest error-elimination algorithm. Lower-bound total TCR beta diversity was estimated with a nonparametric unseen species model using Euler transformation. The raw public data were reprocessed by TCRdb itself: fastp quality trimming at Q25, MiXCR clonotype calling, in-frame beta chains only. Each CDR3 protein appears once, grouped with its most common genes and DNA. These V and J calls are TCRdb output, not the study's own analysis. Across this sample there are 1.8 million or so distinct CDR3 sequences, with roughly two fifths seen only once. 20% to 25% of the sample lies in the top ten.

The donors were some 36 Caucasian individuals from Russia, aged about 6 to 100 years, who were systemically healthy. Around 10 milliliters of peripheral blood were collected from each donor into EDTA-treated Vacutainer tubes. Ficoll-Paque density-gradient centrifugation was used to isolate PBMCs, with at least 6 million obtained per sample. Trizol reagent was used to extract total RNA from the PBMCs, yielding at least 6 micrograms per sample. The percentages of naive CD45RAhigh/CD27high T cells were determined by flow cytometry on a PBMC aliquot from every donor. The chain is assembled from TRBV27 and TRBJ2-7; 8 bases in between match TRBD2. The sequence was obtained from a human donor in good health. Sequences were obtained from blood. DNA sequence: TGTGCCAGCAGTTTATCCACTAGCGGCCTTTACGAGCAGTACTTC. Translated, this is CASSLSTSGLYEQYF.